The 11 T cell receptor beta chains below all came from one sample that was sequenced in a study of blood T cell repertoires in COVID-19. Using immunoSEQ multiplex PCR, the repertoire was profiled, and TCRdb retains in-frame clones only, with some absent. The sample includes some 330,000 clones, around 90% of them seen just once. Sequences were obtained from PBMCs or T cells enriched from blood (not recorded which). The receptor set was obtained from a woman in her twenties or thirties who had recovered from COVID-19.

This chain connects TRBV6-5 to TRBJ2-1, with 8 bases identical to TRBD1. CDR3 size: 15 residues. The V gene's germline CDR1 is MNHEY and CDR2 SVGAGI. With V trimmed by 6 bases and J by 5 bases, 9 bases remained unmatched. The CDR3 protein is CASSPYRGAHNEQFF. The CDR3 DNA reads TGTGCCAGCAGCCCCTACAGGGGGGCTCACAATGAGCAGTTCTTC.

V is TRBV27 and J is TRBJ2-2; D is undetermined. Looked up from germline, CDR1 is MNHEY and CDR2 is SMNVEV (reference sequence). The CDR3 covers 14 residues. The germline V and J ends were trimmed by 0 bases and 4 bases, with 6 bases remaining between them. For the CDR3, the DNA is TGTGCCAGCAGTTTATCGTGGAGCACCGGGGAGCTGTTTTTT. Amino acid sequence: CASSLSWSTGELFF.

The chain uses TRBV7-3 and TRBJ2-5, with a tentative D call TRBD2 (6 bases). Per germline, CDR1 SGHTA and CDR2 FQGTGA. V dropped 2 bases and J dropped 2 bases, with 12 bases sitting between them. The CDR3 totals 15 residues. As DNA, the CDR3 is TGTGCCAGCAGCTTATGGGGGACTGAGCAAGAGACCCAGTACTTC. It specifies CASSLWGTEQETQYF.

V and J are TRBV6-2 or TRBV6-3 and TRBJ1-5; D is ambiguous. V gave up 6 bases and J gave up 0 bases, with 12 bases separating them. CDR3 length: 15 residues. Per germline, CDR1 MNHEY and CDR2 SVGEGT. CDR3 sequence reads: CASSLPGYSNQPQHF. The CDR3 bases are TGTGCCAGCAGCCTTCCCGGTTATAGCAATCAGCCCCAGCATTTT.

This clone is a singleton in its sample. This chain links TRBV7-3 with TRBJ2-1; 8 nucleotides line up with TRBD2. Germline CDR1 is SGHTA and CDR2 is FQGTGA. V dropped 5 bases and J dropped 9; count of bases not matched to a gene: 9. The CDR3 is 14 amino acids. CDR3 DNA: TGTGCCAGCAGCCCGACGGCGGGGGGAATTGAGCAGTTCTTC. Encoded protein: CASSPTAGGIEQFF.

The chain carries TRBV20-1 and TRBJ2-7, with D perhaps matching TRBD2 (5 bases). The CDR3 spans 11 residues. Per the germline V gene, CDR1 is DFQATT and CDR2 is SNEGSKA (reference sequence). The ends were cut back, 3 bases at V and 3 bases at J, with 6 bases in the middle. The CDR3 is CSASRDYEQYF. The CDR3 bases are TGCAGTGCTAGCCGGGACTACGAGCAGTACTTC.

The chain recombines TRBV6-2 or TRBV6-3 with TRBJ2-7; 8 bases align to TRBD2. The length of the CDR3 is 14 residues. Germline CDR1 MNHEY, CDR2 SVGEGT. V dropped 5 bases and J dropped 4; count of bases not matched to a gene: 7. The chain's CDR3 is CASSTGLGRYEQYF. CDR3 nucleotides: TGTGCCAGCAGTACGGGACTAGGACGTTACGAGCAGTACTTC.

This rearrangement joins TRBV4-2 to TRBJ2-7, with D tentatively TRBD1 (5 bases). Deletions cut 4 bases from V and 7 bases from J, with 23 bases between. This CDR3 spans 16 amino acids. The germline CDR1 and CDR2 sequences are LGHNA and YNFKEQ. The CDR3 coding sequence is TGTGCCAGCAGCCTTCCTACTGGGGCCAACGTGGGGGAGCAGTACTTC. It codes for CASSLPTGANVGEQYF.

This chain joins TRBV18 and TRBJ2-2, with D tentatively TRBD1 (6 bases). Trimming left V 6 bases short and J 6 bases short, with 11 bases between. CDR1 and CDR2 (germline): KGHSH, LQKENI. The CDR3 is 13 amino acids. The CDR3: CASSTGFSGELFF. For the CDR3, the DNA is TGTGCCAGCTCTACAGGGTTCTCCGGGGAGCTGTTTTTT.

The chain joins TRBV5-5 to TRBJ2-5; 11 bases fit TRBD2. The ends lost 5 bases at V and 5 bases at J; junction bases unmatched: 8. From germline, CDR1 is SGHKS and CDR2 YYEKEE (reference sequence). The CDR3 runs to 15 residues. In DNA form, the CDR3 reads TGTGCCAGCAGGCCAATAGCGGGAGGGCCCGAGACCCAGTACTTC. It is translated as CASRPIAGGPETQYF.

CDR3 loop: CASSLILEVEQFF. The CDR3 region has the DNA TGCGCCAGCAGCTTAATACTAGAAGTTGAGCAGTTCTTC. V usage is TRBV5-1 and J usage is TRBJ2-1; D is perhaps TRBD2 (5 bases). Germline V gene data show CDR1 as SGHRS and CDR2 as YFSETQ. The V end lost 2 bases, the J end lost 9 bases, and 12 bases lay between the germline ends. This CDR3 comprises 13 residues.